The T cell receptor (beta chain) described here comes from a study of graft-versus-host responses after intestinal transplantation. Study in general: Induction with anti-thymocyte globulin, then tacrolimus and steroids for roughly three years, was given to all recipients. Study outcomes and limitations: Declines in HvG clones occurring early post-transplant were associated with peak circulating GvH clone levels. Researchers found GvH clones in recipient marrow, and some showed up first in ileum or blood.

This CDR3 is built from 14 residues. Looked up from germline, CDR1 is SGHNT and CDR2 is YENEEA. Trimming removed 3 bases at V and 8 bases at J, with 11 bases between. With respect to this clone: Its antigen is unknown.

Generated by immunoSEQ multiplex PCR, the TCRdb table keeps only in-frame clones and is missing some. Among 80,000 to 95,000 clones, more than 85% were seen once, and the ten largest hold 2% to 2.5%. This receptor was taken from a human donor who received an intestinal transplant. Sequencing used unstimulated CD8+ T cells sorted from spleen or lymph node cells, obtained before intestinal transplant. This chain connects TRBV11-3 to TRBJ1-6; tentative D call: TRBD1 (6 bases). CDR3 DNA sequence: TGTGCCAGCAGCTTTCCACACAGGGATTCACCCCTCCACTTT. Amino acids: CASSFPHRDSPLHF.